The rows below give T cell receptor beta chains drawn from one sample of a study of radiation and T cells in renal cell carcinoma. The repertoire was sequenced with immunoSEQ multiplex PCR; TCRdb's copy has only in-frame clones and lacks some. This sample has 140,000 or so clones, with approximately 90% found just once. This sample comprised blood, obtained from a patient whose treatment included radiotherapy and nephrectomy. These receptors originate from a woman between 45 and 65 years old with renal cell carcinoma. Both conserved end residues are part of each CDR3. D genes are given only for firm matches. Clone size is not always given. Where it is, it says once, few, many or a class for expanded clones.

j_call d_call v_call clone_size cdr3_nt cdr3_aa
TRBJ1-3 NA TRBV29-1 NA TGCAGCGTTGAGGCAGCTAGGGGAAACACCATATATTTT CSVEAARGNTIYF
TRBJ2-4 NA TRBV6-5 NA TGTGCCAGCAAACTTGTCGAAGGGGCCAAAAACATTCAGTACTTC CASKLVEGAKNIQYF
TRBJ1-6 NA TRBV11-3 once TGTGCCAGCAGCGAGGGAGGAAATTCACCCCTCCACTTT CASSEGGNSPLHF
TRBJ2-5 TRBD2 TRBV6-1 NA TGTGCCAGCAGTAAATTAGCGGGGGGTAGAGAGACCCAGTACTTC CASSKLAGGRETQYF
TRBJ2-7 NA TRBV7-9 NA TGTGCCAGCAGCTATACCCGGGGCCCGGGGGCCGAGCAGTACTTC CASSYTRGPGAEQYF
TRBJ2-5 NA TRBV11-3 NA TGTGCCAGCAGCTTTAGCGTTCAAGAGACCCAGTACTTC CASSFSVQETQYF
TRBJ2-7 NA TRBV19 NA TGTGCCAGTAGTACCCGAGGGGTAAGGGGAGTCAACGAGCAGTACTTC CASSTRGVRGVNEQYF
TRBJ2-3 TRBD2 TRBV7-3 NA TGTGCCAGCAGCCCCCGGAGCGGGGGGGCCTCAGATACGCAGTATTTT CASSPRSGGASDTQYF
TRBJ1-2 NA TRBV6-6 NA TGTGCCAGCAGGCACCCGATTGGAGCCTCCTATGGCTACACCTTC CASRHPIGASYGYTF
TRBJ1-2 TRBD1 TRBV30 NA TGTGCCTGGAGTCCACCAGGGGGCTGGGACTATGGCTACACCTTC CAWSPPGGWDYGYTF
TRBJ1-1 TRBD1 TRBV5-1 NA TGCGCCAGCAGCTTGAAGACAACAGGGGGCACTGAAGCTTTCTTT CASSLKTTGGTEAFF
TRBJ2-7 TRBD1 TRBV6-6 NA TGTGCCAGCAGTTCCCTTACAGGGGTACCCTCCTACGAGCAGTACTTC CASSSLTGVPSYEQYF
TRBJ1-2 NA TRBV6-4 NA TGTGCCACCCGGGACGGACACAGCTATGGCTACACCTTC CATRDGHSYGYTF
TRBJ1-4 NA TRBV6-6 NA TGTGCCAGCAGTTACGGGGCAACTAATGAAAAACTGTTTTTT CASSYGATNEKLFF
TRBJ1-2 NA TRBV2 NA TGTGCCAGCAGTGAGCTTAAAGTGAACACCTATGGCTACACCTTC CASSELKVNTYGYTF
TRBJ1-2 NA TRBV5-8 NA TGTGCCAGCAGCCCGCCCTCAACATGGTCTCGGTTGGGCTACACCTTC CASSPPSTWSRLGYTF
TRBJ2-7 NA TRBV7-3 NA TGTGCCAGCAGGAATCCCGGGGGTCGCGGCGAGCAGTACTTC CASRNPGGRGEQYF
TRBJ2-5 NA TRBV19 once TGTGCCAGTAGTCGGGACACCAGCCCAGAGACCCAGTACTTC CASSRDTSPETQYF
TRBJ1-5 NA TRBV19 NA TGTGCCAGTAGTGAACAGGCCAATCAGCCCCAGCATTTT CASSEQANQPQHF
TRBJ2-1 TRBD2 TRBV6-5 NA TGTGCCAGCAGTGCCGGGACTAGCGGGAGGAATGAGCAGTTCTTC CASSAGTSGRNEQFF
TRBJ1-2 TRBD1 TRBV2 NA TGTGCCAGCAGTGACGGGACAGAACCTAACTATGGCTACACCTTC CASSDGTEPNYGYTF
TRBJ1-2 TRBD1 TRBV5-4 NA TGTGCCAGCAGCTCCGGACAGGGTAACAACTATGGCTACACCTTC CASSSGQGNNYGYTF
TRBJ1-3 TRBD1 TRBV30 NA TGTGCCTGGAGTCCGACAGGGACCTCTGGAAACACCATATATTTT CAWSPTGTSGNTIYF
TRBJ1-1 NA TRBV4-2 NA TGTGCCAGCAGCCAAGGTGGGGAAACTGAAGCTTTCTTT CASSQGGETEAFF
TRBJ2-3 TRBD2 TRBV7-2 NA TGTGCCAGCAGCAAGACTAGCGGGGGGGCTCTAGATACGCAGTATTTT CASSKTSGGALDTQYF
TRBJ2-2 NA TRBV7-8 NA TGTGCCAGCAGCTTGACCCAGGGGGGAACCGGGGAGCTGTTTTTT CASSLTQGGTGELFF
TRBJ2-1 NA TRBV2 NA TGTGCCAGCAGTGAAACCAATGAGCAGTTCTTC CASSETNEQFF
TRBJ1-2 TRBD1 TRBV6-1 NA TGTGCCAGCAGCCTCACAGGGGTCCACTATGGCTACACCTTC CASSLTGVHYGYTF
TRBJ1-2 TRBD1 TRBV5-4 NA TGTGCCAGCAGTTCGGACAGGGACTATGGCTACACCTTC CASSSDRDYGYTF
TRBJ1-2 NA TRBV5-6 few TGTGCCAGCAGCTTGGACTCTAGCTACACCTTC CASSLDSSYTF
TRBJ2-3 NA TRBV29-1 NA TGCAGCGTTGAAGTAAGACGGGGGCGCAGAACAGATACGCAGTATTTT CSVEVRRGRRTDTQYF
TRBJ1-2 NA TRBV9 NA TGTGCCAGCAGCGTAGGGGAGAAATCAGTGGGCTACACCTTC CASSVGEKSVGYTF
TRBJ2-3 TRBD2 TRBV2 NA TGTGCCAGCAGTCGGAGCGGGGGGAAGGCAGATACGCAGTATTTT CASSRSGGKADTQYF
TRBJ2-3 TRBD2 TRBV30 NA TGTGCCTGGAGTAAACTAGCGGGACCCACAGATACGCAGTATTTT CAWSKLAGPTDTQYF
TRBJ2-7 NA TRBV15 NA TGTGCCACCAGCAGTATTACAGGGATCCACGAGCAGTACTTC CATSSITGIHEQYF